The 12 T cell receptor beta chains presented below share a single source sample, sequenced in a study of shared clonotypes between healthy human individuals. Here immunoSEQ multiplex PCR was the method, and the copy in TCRdb shows in-frame clones only, minus some. This sample carries under 1,100,000 clones, about 77% of them seen once, and the ten largest clones take over 1.3%. Sequenced material: memory CD4+ T cells sorted from blood. The subset: CD45RA-negative fraction. The receptors stem from a man aged 18 to 30 in good health.

The rearrangement joins TRBV19 to TRBJ2-7; TRBD1 matches at 7 bases. Germline V gene data show CDR1 as LNHDA and CDR2 as SQIVND (reference sequence). There are 19 residues in the CDR3. The ends lost 5 bases at V and 2 bases at J; junction bases unmatched: 21. CDR3 loop: CASSAQGNYVDDDPYEQYF. The CDR3 DNA reads as TGTGCCAGTAGTGCACAGGGGAATTACGTGGACGATGACCCCTACGAGCAGTACTTC.

The V gene is TRBV5-1, the J gene TRBJ2-7, with 10 positions matching TRBD1. Germline V CDR1 and CDR2: SGHRS, YFSETQ. The CDR3 totals 15 residues. V lost 4 bases and J lost 3; bases outside the gene matches: 7. The CDR3, as DNA: TGCGCCAGCAGCCAATACGGGACAGGGGACTACGAGCAGTACTTC. It is translated as CASSQYGTGDYEQYF.

Remarks on this clone: This specimen includes other DNA sequences encoding the same CDR3. V gene TRBV12-5 combines with J gene TRBJ1-2; D is undetermined. CDR3 size: 13 residues. From germline, CDR1 is LGHNT and CDR2 FRNRAP. V was pared by 2 bases and J by 4 bases, with 8 bases between. The CDR3: CASGLTGSYGYTF. CDR3 nucleotide sequence: TGTGCTAGTGGTTTGACGGGAAGCTATGGCTACACCTTC.

As regards this clone: The same CDR3 is also encoded by other DNA sequences in this sample. The J gene is TRBJ2-3, the V gene TRBV11-3; D not resolved. V lost 1 base, J lost 3 bases, and 5 bases lay in between. CDR1 and CDR2 (germline): SGHNT, YENEEA. The CDR3 length is 13 residues. The CDR3 sequence is CASSLGPTDTQYF. CDR3 coding DNA: TGTGCCAGCAGCTTAGGACCTACAGATACGCAGTATTTT.

This rearrangement joins TRBV25-1 to TRBJ2-4; 7 nucleotides match TRBD1. The CDR3 sequence is 15 residues long. Unmatched junction bases numbered 8, after V lost 4 bases and J lost 5 bases. Looked up from germline, CDR1 is MGHDK and CDR2 is SYGVNS. For the CDR3, the DNA is TGTGCCAGCAGTGCCCATGGGACAGTCCAAAACATTCAGTACTTC. This sequence encodes CASSAHGTVQNIQYF.

The rearrangement links TRBV5-1 to TRBJ2-2; D perhaps matches TRBD2 (5 bases). Trimming shortened V by 0 bases and J by 2 bases, and 8 bases separated the two germline ends. This CDR3 comprises 15 residues. From germline, CDR1 is SGHRS and CDR2 YFSETQ. DNA for the CDR3: TGCGCCAGCAGCTTGGGGACTTTTAACACCGGGGAGCTGTTTTTT. Residues: CASSLGTFNTGELFF.

J is TRBJ1-1 and V is TRBV13; weak D call: TRBD1 (6 bases). The CDR3 consists of 13 residues. The V end was cut by 4 bases, the J end by 5 bases, with 11 bases between. Germline V gene sequence: CDR1 PRHDT, CDR2 FYEKMQ (reference sequence). CDR3 amino acids: CASSWTERTEAFF. The CDR3 DNA reads TGTGCCAGCAGCTGGACAGAACGGACTGAAGCTTTCTTT.

The chain is built from TRBV2 and TRBJ1-1; D gene uncertain. The germline V gene encodes CDR1 SNHLY and CDR2 FYNNEI. The CDR3 sequence is 15 residues long. V was trimmed by 2 bases and J by 1 base, leaving 11 bases between them. CDR3 in amino acids: CASSERVRPNTEAFF. The CDR3 bases are TGTGCCAGCAGTGAAAGGGTCAGACCGAACACTGAAGCTTTCTTT.

The V gene is TRBV5-1, the J gene TRBJ2-3; no reliable D call. This CDR3 contains 14 residues. The V and J ends lost 5 bases and 0 bases respectively, with 10 bases between them. Looked up from germline, CDR1 is SGHRS and CDR2 is YFSETQ. The CDR3 sequence is CASSQRSSTDTQYF. CDR3 nucleotides: TGCGCCAGCAGTCAGCGATCGAGCACAGATACGCAGTATTTT.

This chain links TRBV29-1 with TRBJ2-1; D uncertain. V was trimmed by 4 bases and J by 6 bases, leaving 16 bases between them. CDR1 and CDR2 (germline): SQVTM, ANQGSEA. The CDR3 spans 14 residues. For the CDR3, the DNA is TGCAGCGTTGGGAAGAGTAGGCTAGTCAATGAGCAGTTCTTC. This translates into CSVGKSRLVNEQFF.

This clone was seen a few times. This chain uses TRBV19 with TRBJ1-5, with unresolved D. With 3 bases removed from V and 9 bases from J, the gap between germline ends came to 12 bases. CDR3 size: 13 residues. CDR1 and CDR2 (germline): LNHDA, SQIVND (reference sequence). This CDR3 is CASSIDEGMPQHF. CDR3 DNA: TGTGCCAGTAGTATCGACGAGGGAATGCCCCAGCATTTT. Combining the CDR3 with reference TRBV19 and TRBJ1-5 gives the whole variable domain DGGITQSPKYLFRKEGQNVTLSCEQNLNHDAMYWYRQDPGQGLRLIYYSQIVNDFQKGDIAEGYSVSREKKESFPLTVTSAQKNPTAFYLCASSIDEGMPQHFGDGTRLSIL.

The chain links TRBV11-2 to TRBJ1-6, with 7 bases matching TRBD1. This CDR3 has 15 residues. The germline V gene encodes CDR1 SGHAT and CDR2 FQNNGV. Trimming took 3 bases from V and 7 from J; bases not matched to a gene: 6. CDR3 residues: CASSLEVRGNSPLHF. The CDR3 nucleotides are TGTGCCAGCAGCTTGGAGGTCAGGGGGAATTCACCCCTCCACTTT.